Below are 10 T cell receptor beta chains sequenced from a single sample in a study of control samples from healthy donors and cancer patients. Data came from immunoSEQ multiplex PCR; TCRdb stores just in-frame clones and leaves some out. The repertoire holds 150,000 or so clones, with 80% to 95% as singletons. The material sequenced was blood. These receptor sequences come from a man aged 18 to 29 in good health.

The genes are TRBV13 and TRBJ2-7, with 11 positions matching TRBD1. Trimming took 5 bases from V and 5 from J; bases not matched to a gene: 8. This CDR3 region has 15 residues. Germline CDR1 and CDR2: PRHDT and FYEKMQ (reference sequence). The CDR3 DNA reads TGTGCCAGCAGCCCCGGGGGACAGGGGGTCCACGAGCAGTACTTC. Residues: CASSPGGQGVHEQYF.

The chain couples TRBV7-9 to TRBJ1-2, with no clear D. Trimming took 8 bases from V and 4 from J, leaving 11 bases between them. This CDR3 has 12 residues. Per germline, CDR1 SEHNR and CDR2 FQNEAQ (reference sequence). The DNA of the CDR3 is TGTGCCAGCCACCCTTTAGGCTATGGCTACACCTTC. The encoded protein is CASHPLGYGYTF.

The chain employs TRBV7-9 and TRBJ1-6, with 11 nucleotides matching TRBD1. Losses at the gene ends were 1 base for V and 9 bases for J; bases not matched to a gene: 8. CDR1 is SEHNR, CDR2 FQNEAQ, per germline (reference sequence). CDR3 length: 17 amino acids. The CDR3 nucleotides read TGTGCCAGCAGCTTAGATTCACCGGGACAGGGGGGTTCACCCCTCCACTTT. Translated: CASSLDSPGQGGSPLHF.

The chain has TRBV30 and TRBJ2-7, with D possibly being TRBD2 (6 bases). CDR1 and CDR2 from the germline V gene are GTSNPN and SVGIG (reference sequence). Trimming took off 0 bases at V and 5 bases at J, with 14 bases between the two ends. The CDR3 loop spans 14 amino acids. The chain's CDR3 is CAWSVGGAPDEQYF. The CDR3 DNA reads TGTGCCTGGAGTGTAGGAGGGGCCCCGGACGAGCAGTACTTC.

The gene calls are TRBV9 and TRBJ2-3, with 11 bases aligning to TRBD2. The CDR3 totals 15 residues. Germline CDR1 SGDLS, CDR2 YYNGEE. The ends lost 4 bases at V and 0 bases at J; junction bases unmatched: 1. The CDR3: CASSRTSGSTDTQYF. The DNA for the CDR3 is TGTGCCAGCAGCCGGACTAGCGGGAGCACAGATACGCAGTATTTT.

The chain couples TRBV7-3 to TRBJ2-1, with D possibly matching TRBD2 (5 bases). V lost 4 bases and J 0 bases, leaving 19 bases between the germline ends. The length of the CDR3 is 18 residues. CDR1 SGHTA and CDR2 FQGTGA come from the germline V gene. The DNA for the CDR3 is TGTGCCAGCAGCTCCCAGAGGTCGGGGATAAGCTCCTACAATGAGCAGTTCTTC. It yields the protein CASSSQRSGISSYNEQFF.

The chain is built from TRBV27 and TRBJ2-1, with 8 bases matching TRBD2. V was clipped by 1 base and J by 3 bases; unmatched bases: 8. The CDR3 consists of 17 residues. Germline V gene sequence: CDR1 MNHEY, CDR2 SMNVEV (reference sequence). The CDR3 region has the DNA TGTGCCAGCAGTTTATGGGTAGCGGGGTATAGCTACAATGAGCAGTTCTTC. Amino acid sequence: CASSLWVAGYSYNEQFF.

The chain joins TRBV5-1 to TRBJ2-7; no clear D. The germline CDR1 and CDR2 sequences are SGHRS and YFSETQ. The CDR3 length is 14 residues. V dropped 0 bases and J dropped 7 bases, with 14 bases sitting between them. The CDR3 DNA is TGCGCCAGCAGCTTGGCCTTGGGCCAAACGGAGCAGTACTTC. It encodes CASSLALGQTEQYF.

The chain couples TRBV4-1 to TRBJ1-5, with D hard to call. This CDR3 has 17 amino acids. Trimming removed 0 bases at V and 2 bases at J, with 14 bases between. Germline CDR1 is MGHRA and CDR2 is YSYEKL. The CDR3 spells CASSQDGLPRGNQPQHF. In DNA form, the CDR3 reads TGCGCCAGCAGCCAAGATGGCCTCCCAAGGGGCAATCAGCCCCAGCATTTT.

V is TRBV24-1 and J is TRBJ2-1; 12 bases are a match to TRBD2. Germline V lookup: CDR1 KGHDR, CDR2 SFDVKD. After removal of 4 bases from V and 7 bases from J, the junction contained 7 bases not matched to a gene. The CDR3 has 16 residues. CDR3 amino acids: CATSELTSGSGNEQFF. As DNA, the CDR3 is TGTGCCACCAGTGAGTTGACTAGCGGGAGTGGAAATGAGCAGTTCTTC.